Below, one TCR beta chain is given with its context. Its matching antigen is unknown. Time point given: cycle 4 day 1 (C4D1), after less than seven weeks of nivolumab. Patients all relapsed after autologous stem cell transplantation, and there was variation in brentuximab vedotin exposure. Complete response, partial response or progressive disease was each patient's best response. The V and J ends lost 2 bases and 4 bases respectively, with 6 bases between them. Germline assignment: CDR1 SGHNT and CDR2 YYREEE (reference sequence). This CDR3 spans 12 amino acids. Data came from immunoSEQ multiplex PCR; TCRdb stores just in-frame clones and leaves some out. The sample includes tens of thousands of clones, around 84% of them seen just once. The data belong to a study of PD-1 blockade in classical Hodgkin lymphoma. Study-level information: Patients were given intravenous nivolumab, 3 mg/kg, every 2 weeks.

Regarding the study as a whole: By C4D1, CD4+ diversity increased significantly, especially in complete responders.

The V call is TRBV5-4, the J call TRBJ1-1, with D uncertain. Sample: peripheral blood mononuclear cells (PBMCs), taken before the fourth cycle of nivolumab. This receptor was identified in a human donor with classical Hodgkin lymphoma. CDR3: CASSLRSTEAFF. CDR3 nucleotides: TGTGCCAGCAGCTTAAGGAGCACTGAAGCTTTCTTT.